Sequencing of this T cell receptor (beta chain) was carried out in a study of radiation and T cells in renal cell carcinoma. Study background: Nephrectomy followed 15 Gy stereotactic body radiation by 4 weeks.

V lost 8 bases, J lost 6 bases, and 9 bases stayed unmatched. This CDR3 has 14 amino acids. Per the germline V gene, CDR1 is SGHTA and CDR2 is FQGNSA. Study-level points and caveats: Top tumor clonotypes rose in blood 2 weeks post-radiation, then contracted.

Time point reported: baseline pretreatment blood. The treatment here: 15 Gy SBRT to primary tumor, nephrectomy 4 weeks later. Data came from immunoSEQ multiplex PCR; TCRdb stores just in-frame clones and leaves some out. The repertoire has about 140,000 clones, 70% to 90% of them found once; the top ten carry around 25%. This clone has a handful of counts. Its cognate antigen is unknown. The sequencing here drew on blood, taken from a patient whose treatment included radiotherapy and nephrectomy. This clonotype was sampled from a woman in her 50s with renal cell carcinoma. The rearrangement links TRBV7-2 to TRBJ2-1, with 8 bases fitting TRBD1. Written as DNA, the CDR3 is TGTGCCAGCCTCAAGGACAGGGAAAGCAATGAGCAGTTCTTC. It specifies CASLKDRESNEQFF.